The 13 T cell receptor beta chains below come from one sample, sequenced in a study of beta chain features in type 1 diabetes (dated by TCRdb to the late 2010s). The library was produced with the immunoSEQ multiplex PCR assay. The entire isolated RNA was reverse transcribed using the High Capacity cDNA Reverse Transcription Kit, and thus expressed TCRB transcripts were sequenced. In its TCRdb copy, this immuneACCESS table keeps in-frame sequences only and misses some clones. Where compared with another copy, unresolved V genes explain less than half of these, and the others have no known cause. This sample comprises about 620,000 clones, around 15% of them detected only once. Of the sample, approximately 0.087% falls within the top ten clones. Material: naive CD4+ T cells from blood. The cell subset or site label here, explained by the study, means: true naive CD4+ T cells. These receptors were obtained from a man younger than 35 in good health.

The chain employs TRBV13 and TRBJ2-7; 9 bases fit TRBD2. Losses at the gene ends were 0 bases for V and 2 bases for J; bases not matched to a gene: 5. The CDR3 consists of 16 residues. Germline values: CDR1 PRHDT, CDR2 FYEKMQ (reference sequence). The DNA for the CDR3 is TGTGCCAGCAGCTTAGGCCATAGCGGGAGAGCCTACGAGCAGTACTTC. Translating it yields CASSLGHSGRAYEQYF.

The rearrangement joins TRBV7-9 to TRBJ1-4; 10 nucleotides line up with TRBD1. Germline CDR1 SEHNR, CDR2 FQNEAQ (reference sequence). This CDR3 comprises 14 residues. V gave up 5 bases and J gave up 5 bases; unmatched junction bases: 2. The CDR3 coding sequence is TGTGCCAGCAGCCGGACAGGGGGGAATGAAAAACTGTTTTTT. Its protein product is CASSRTGGNEKLFF.

J is TRBJ2-7 and V is TRBV11-1, with D possibly matching TRBD2 (6 bases). The germline V and J ends were trimmed by 5 bases and 3 bases, with 14 bases remaining between them. CDR1 is SGHAT and CDR2 is FQDESV in the germline V gene (reference sequence). The CDR3 length is 14 residues. CDR3 coding DNA: TGTGCCAGCAGCCCCCGAGAGGAGGGCTACGAGCAGTACTTC. Amino acids: CASSPREEGYEQYF.

This clone occurred a few times. This sample includes further DNA sequences coding for the same CDR3. The chain couples TRBV7-6 to TRBJ2-7; 13 bases are a match to TRBD2. With V trimmed by 5 bases and J by 7 bases, 5 bases remained unmatched. The CDR3 spans 14 residues. In germline, CDR1 is SGHVS, CDR2 FNYEAQ. The CDR3 DNA sequence: TGTGCCAGCAGCCCCGGACTAGCGGGAGTTGAGCAGTACTTC. Amino acid sequence: CASSPGLAGVEQYF.

V gene TRBV7-2 combines with J gene TRBJ2-7; D ambiguous. This CDR3 has 13 amino acids. The V end was cut by 3 bases, the J end by 2 bases, with 8 bases between. Germline V lookup: CDR1 SGHTA, CDR2 FQGNSA. CDR3 protein: CASSFGYPYEQYF. CDR3 nucleotides: TGTGCCAGCAGCTTCGGGTACCCCTACGAGCAGTACTTC.

This clone was seen more than once but under ten times. The rearrangement uses TRBV28 and TRBJ2-1; D perhaps matches TRBD1 (6 bases). CDR3 size: 15 residues. Between the trimmed V and J ends, which lost 5 bases and 2 bases, there was a span of 13 bases. Per germline, CDR1 MDHEN and CDR2 SYDVKM. CDR3 sequence (DNA): TGTGCCAGCAGTCCAGGGAAGGGGGCCTACAATGAGCAGTTCTTC. Translating it yields CASSPGKGAYNEQFF.

The rearrangement links TRBV29-1 to TRBJ2-5, with D possibly matching TRBD1 (6 bases). With 7 bases removed from V and 1 base from J, the gap between germline ends came to 16 bases. CDR1 SQVTM and CDR2 ANQGSEA come from the germline V gene. This CDR3 is 14 amino acids long. The CDR3 DNA reads as TGCAGCGCCGACGGTACAGGGCGCCAAGAGACCCAGTACTTC. This sequence encodes CSADGTGRQETQYF.

The chain employs TRBV11-2 and TRBJ2-1; 10 nucleotides match TRBD2. CDR3 size: 14 residues. Losses at the gene ends were 4 bases for V and 5 bases for J; bases not matched to a gene: 2. Germline V CDR1 and CDR2: SGHAT, FQNNGV. DNA for the CDR3: TGTGCCAGCAGCTCGGGACTAGCGAACAATGAGCAGTTCTTC. Protein product: CASSSGLANNEQFF.

The chain joins TRBV5-1 to TRBJ1-1; D ambiguous. The CDR3 covers 13 residues. The V end was cut by 5 bases, the J end by 5 bases, with 13 bases between. Per the germline V gene, CDR1 is SGHRS and CDR2 is YFSETQ. CDR3 nucleotides: TGCGCCAGCAGAAAGAACGTTGGGACTGAAGCTTTCTTT. This codes for CASRKNVGTEAFF. Filled out from reference TRBV5-1 and TRBJ1-1, the complete variable domain reads KAGVTQTPRYLIKTRGQQVTLSCSPISGHRSVSWYQQTPGQGLQFLFEYFSETQRNKGNFPGRFSGRQFSNSRSEMNVSTLELGDSALYLCASRKNVGTEAFFGQGTRLTVV.

The chain joins TRBV4-2 to TRBJ1-1, with 8 bases aligning to TRBD1. This CDR3 is 14 amino acids long. CDR1 is LGHNA and CDR2 is YNFKEQ in the germline V gene. The V segment lost 4 bases and the J segment 6 bases; nucleotides outside the gene matches: 7. The CDR3 loop reads CASSPRQGFAEAFF. The CDR3 region has the DNA TGTGCCAGCAGCCCTCGACAGGGGTTCGCTGAAGCTTTCTTT.

The table lists this clone with a few counts. The V call is TRBV7-9, the J call TRBJ2-7; D might be TRBD2 (5 bases). The CDR3 spans 14 residues. Germline CDR1 SEHNR, CDR2 FQNEAQ (reference sequence). Trimming left V 1 base short and J 7 bases short, with 14 bases between. As DNA, the CDR3 is TGTGCCAGCAGCTTAGATGGAGGAGTAAGGGAGCAGTACTTC. Translating it yields CASSLDGGVREQYF.

This clone was seen more than once but under ten times. V and J are TRBV6-5 and TRBJ1-5; D possibly corresponds to TRBD1 (6 bases). This CDR3 comprises 14 residues. The V and J ends lost 5 bases and 6 bases respectively, with 14 bases between them. The germline V gene has CDR1 MNHEY and CDR2 SVGAGI. The CDR3 DNA follows: TGTGCCAGCAGTCCCTCGGCAGGGGCTCAGCCCCAGCATTTT. It translates to CASSPSAGAQPQHF.

The chain couples TRBV7-2 to TRBJ1-2; D call uncertain. Trimming stripped 4 bases from V and 0 bases from J, with 9 bases between. This CDR3 is built from 14 residues. Per germline, CDR1 SGHTA and CDR2 FQGNSA. The CDR3 coding sequence is TGTGCCAGCAGCTCGGACGGCTCTAACTATGGCTACACCTTC. Protein: CASSSDGSNYGYTF.